The 24 T cell receptor beta chains below were found in one sample sequenced in a study of blood T cell repertoires in COVID-19. The assay was immunoSEQ multiplex PCR, and TCRdb's table has in-frame clones only and misses some. The table includes 130,000 or so clones, approximately 84% detected once. The sequencing input was peripheral blood. The receptor set was obtained from a woman aged 80 or over with acute or convalescent COVID-19.

The V gene is TRBV19, the J gene TRBJ1-4, with 8 bases identical to TRBD1. The V gene's germline CDR1 is LNHDA and CDR2 SQIVND (reference sequence). This CDR3 comprises 13 residues. V lost 7 bases to trimming and J lost 7 bases; unmatched junction nucleotides: 5. The CDR3 loop reads CASTTGVGEKLFF. In DNA, the CDR3 is TGTGCCAGTACGACAGGGGTGGGTGAAAAACTGTTTTTT.

This clone has only a few counts. V is TRBV18 and J is TRBJ1-2; D unresolved. CDR1 is KGHSH and CDR2 is LQKENI in the germline V gene. The CDR3 is 14 residues long. V was clipped by 3 bases and J by 5 bases, with 13 bases between them. The CDR3 DNA sequence: TGTGCCAGCTCACCGGTTTTCACGGGATATGGCTACACCTTC. This codes for CASSPVFTGYGYTF.

Notes on this clone: The germline gene is not matched at one end of the junction; a read error may be the cause. V usage is TRBV2 and J usage is TRBJ2-2; possibly TRBD2 for D (5 bases). CDR1 is SNHLY and CDR2 is FYNNEI in the germline V gene. This CDR3 spans 14 amino acids. CDR3 sequence: CASIPGANTGELFF. The CDR3 DNA reads as TGTGCGAGCATCCCCGGGGCGAACACCGGGGAGCTGTTTTTT.

V gene TRBV6-4 combines with J gene TRBJ2-1; the D gene is possibly TRBD2 (6 bases). The CDR3 sequence is 14 residues long. Germline values: CDR1 MRHNA, CDR2 SNTAGT. V shed 2 bases and J shed 6 bases, with 11 bases lying between them. The CDR3 coding sequence is TGTGCCAGCAGTGACGAGGTTAGCGGCAATGAGCAGTTCTTC. This encodes CASSDEVSGNEQFF.

The chain has TRBV11-3 and TRBJ2-2; 7 positions agree with TRBD2. The CDR3 totals 16 residues. V gave up 4 bases and J gave up 5 bases; unmatched junction bases: 10. Looked up from germline, CDR1 is SGHNT and CDR2 is YENEEA. Here the CDR3 DNA reads TGTGCCAGCAGCTCCGGGACTATAGGGGCAACCGGGGAGCTGTTTTTT. Translation: CASSSGTIGATGELFF.

V and J are TRBV11-2 and TRBJ2-2, with 7 bases identical to TRBD1. With V trimmed by 4 bases and J by 3 bases, 5 bases remained unmatched. CDR1 and CDR2 from the germline V gene are SGHAT and FQNNGV. CDR3 length: 15 residues. The CDR3 bases are TGTGCCAGCAGCTCCGGACAGGTTTACACCGGGGAGCTGTTTTTT. Its protein product is CASSSGQVYTGELFF.

The chain joins TRBV6-5 to TRBJ1-3; 10 bases fit TRBD1. Germline trimming cut 6 bases from V and 0 bases from J; bases unmatched to any gene: 2. Germline CDR1 is MNHEY and CDR2 is SVGAGI. The length of the CDR3 is 15 residues. The CDR3 reads CASRTGGNSGNTIYF. In DNA form, the CDR3 reads TGTGCCAGCAGGACAGGGGGCAACTCTGGAAACACCATATATTTT.

V is TRBV9 and J is TRBJ2-5, with a weak D call TRBD1 (6 bases). The CDR3 sequence is 14 residues long. V gave up 4 bases and J gave up 5 bases, with 15 bases separating them. Per the germline V gene, CDR1 is SGDLS and CDR2 is YYNGEE. The CDR3: CASSPDPRGETQYF. CDR3 coding DNA: TGTGCCAGCAGCCCCGACCCGAGGGGGGAGACCCAGTACTTC.

The chain has TRBV12-3 or TRBV12-4 and TRBJ2-1, with D perhaps TRBD1 (6 bases). V was cut by 5 bases and J by 8 bases, with 10 bases left in between. CDR3 length: 12 amino acids. This CDR3 is CASSQQGYEQFF. The CDR3 region has the DNA TGTGCCAGCAGTCAACAGGGCTATGAGCAGTTCTTC.

The chain is built from TRBV13 and TRBJ2-7; TRBD2 is a possible D gene (5 bases). V was shortened by 4 bases and J by 0 bases, with 10 bases between the two germline ends. CDR3 length: 14 amino acids. Per the germline V gene, CDR1 is PRHDT and CDR2 is FYEKMQ (reference sequence). In DNA, the CDR3 is TGTGCCAGCAGCTCCCCCGGGGTCTCCTACGAGCAGTACTTC. Its translation: CASSSPGVSYEQYF.

The table lists this clone with a count of one. V and J are TRBV27 and TRBJ2-7; D not resolved. The V gene's germline CDR1 is MNHEY and CDR2 SMNVEV (reference sequence). The CDR3 is 12 amino acids. The V end lost 4 bases, the J end lost 5 bases, and 9 bases lay between the germline ends. Here the CDR3 DNA reads TGTGCCAGCAGTTCACTCCCCCACGAGCAGTACTTC. It yields the protein CASSSLPHEQYF.

The genes are TRBV19 and TRBJ2-3, with 13 bases matching TRBD2. The CDR3 is 14 residues long. CDR1 and CDR2 (germline): LNHDA, SQIVND (reference sequence). V shed 4 bases and J 8 bases; nucleotides not matched to a gene: 3. CDR3 DNA: TGTGCCAGTAGTACCGGACTAGCGGGGGTTACGCAGTATTTT. Residues: CASSTGLAGVTQYF.

The V and J genes are TRBV7-9 and TRBJ2-7; D uncertain. This CDR3 contains 12 residues. Germline-derived CDR1 and CDR2 are SEHNR and FQNEAQ (reference sequence). V lost 2 bases, J lost 3 bases, and 5 bases lay in between. The CDR3 DNA is TGTGCCAGCAGCTTATCAAACTACGAGCAGTACTTC. Residues: CASSLSNYEQYF.

The V and J genes are TRBV6-2 or TRBV6-3 and TRBJ1-1; TRBD1 agrees at 10 bases. Losses at the gene ends were 4 bases for V and 4 bases for J; bases not matched to a gene: 3. The germline gives CDR1 MNHEY, CDR2 SVGEGT. CDR3 length: 14 residues. This CDR3 is CASSWTGGGTEAFF. CDR3 sequence (DNA): TGTGCCAGCAGTTGGACAGGGGGAGGCACTGAAGCTTTCTTT.

The DNA of the CDR3 is TGCGCCAGCAGCTTGTCCTTAACAGGGGATGGCTACACCTTC. Its protein is CASSLSLTGDGYTF. This sequence joins TRBV5-1 and TRBJ1-2; 7 bases are a match to TRBD1. This CDR3 is 14 amino acids long. CDR1 SGHRS and CDR2 YFSETQ come from the germline V gene. V lost 1 base, J lost 6 bases, and 6 bases stayed unmatched.

The chain has TRBV6-5 and TRBJ1-2, with 7 bases matching TRBD1. Germline-derived CDR1 and CDR2 are MNHEY and SVGAGI. There are 13 residues in the CDR3. With V trimmed by 5 bases and J by 3 bases, 3 bases remained unmatched. The CDR3 loop is CASSNRGYYGYTF. DNA for the CDR3: TGTGCCAGCAGTAACAGGGGATACTATGGCTACACCTTC.

The chain joins TRBV18 to TRBJ1-4; 7 positions agree with TRBD1. CDR3 length: 14 residues. Germline CDR1 is KGHSH and CDR2 is LQKENI. V shed 3 bases and J 10 bases; nucleotides not matched to a gene: 8. CDR3 sequence reads: CASSPTGSQRKLFF. Written as DNA, the CDR3 is TGTGCCAGCTCACCGACAGGGAGTCAGAGAAAACTGTTTTTT.

This sequence joins TRBV2 and TRBJ1-3; D gene ambiguous. The V and J ends lost 5 bases and 2 bases respectively, with 13 bases between them. The CDR3 is 15 residues long. Germline lookup yields CDR1 SNHLY and CDR2 FYNNEI. The CDR3 DNA reads as TGTGCCAGCAGTTTTTCACAGAATGCTGGAAACACCATATATTTT. Its protein product is CASSFSQNAGNTIYF.

The CDR3 spells CASSYARTGHQPQHF. CDR3 DNA sequence: TGTGCCAGCAGTTACGCACGGACAGGCCATCAGCCCCAGCATTTT. V gene TRBV6-5 combines with J gene TRBJ1-5, with 7 bases matching TRBD1. The CDR3 runs 15 residues. V was pared by 2 bases and J by 5 bases, with 6 bases of the junction left unmatched. CDR1 is MNHEY, CDR2 SVGAGI, per germline.

CDR3 region: CASSQEYTPSYHEQYF. CDR3 DNA sequence: TGCGCCAGCAGCCAAGAGTACACACCCTCGTACCACGAGCAGTACTTC. The chain links TRBV4-1 to TRBJ2-7; D unresolved. The CDR3 is made up of 16 amino acids. Germline CDR1 and CDR2: MGHRA and YSYEKL. V gave up 0 bases and J gave up 5 bases, with 17 bases separating them.

The chain combines TRBV18 with TRBJ1-2; 7 bases are shared with TRBD1. With 6 bases clipped from V and 7 bases from J, the junction kept 14 bases outside the gene matches. CDR3 length equals 15 residues. The germline gives CDR1 KGHSH, CDR2 LQKENI. The DNA for the CDR3 is TGTGCCAGCTCCAAGATCGGACAGGATTTTTCTGGCTACACCTTC. This codes for CASSKIGQDFSGYTF.

The chain carries TRBV30 and TRBJ1-4, with D tentatively TRBD1 (6 bases). Germline loops: CDR1 GTSNPN, CDR2 SVGIG (reference sequence). Between the trimmed V and J ends, which lost 3 bases and 8 bases, there was a span of 13 bases. The CDR3 spans 13 residues. Written as DNA, the CDR3 is TGTGCCTGGAGCGAGGGGGTAGAAGAAAAACTGTTTTTT. Its translation: CAWSEGVEEKLFF.

The gene calls are TRBV4-1 and TRBJ2-1; TRBD2 aligns across 12 bases. CDR3 length: 15 residues. J lost 4 bases, V lost 4 bases, and 2 bases had no gene match. Per the germline V gene, CDR1 is MGHRA and CDR2 is YSYEKL. Here the CDR3 DNA reads TGCGCCAGCAGCCTGACTAGCGGGGGTTACAATGAGCAGTTCTTC. It encodes CASSLTSGGYNEQFF.

The V call is TRBV7-9, the J call TRBJ2-7, with D tentatively TRBD2 (6 bases). This CDR3 is built from 14 residues. The V end lost 3 bases, the J end lost 1 base, and 10 bases lay between the germline ends. CDR1 is SEHNR, CDR2 FQNEAQ, per germline (reference sequence). The CDR3 DNA is TGTGCCAGCAGCTTGGCGGGAAGTTCCTACGAGCAGTACTTC. Protein product: CASSLAGSSYEQYF.